These 9 T cell receptor beta chains came from one sample sequenced in a study of human T cells and chemical hapten exposure. Each CDR3 protein is one row after TCRdb ran MiXCR on the RACE reads. The sample yields about 42,000 distinct CDR3 sequences, 8.5% to 10% seen once. The time point here: patch test 2, 6 weeks after DPC sensitization. Treatment in this sample: therapeutic diphenylcyclopropenone sensitization with weekly scalp DPC. Extraction yielded total RNA from whole blood (unfractionated). Sequencing was performed on whole blood, taken in connection with sensitization to the hapten diphenylcyclopropenone (DPC). These receptors were obtained from a woman aged 25 to 39 with alopecia areata. Some clones in this sample may be carry-over from other donors' samples.

V usage is TRBV12-3 or TRBV12-4 and J usage is TRBJ1-4; the D is unclear. V lost 2 bases and J 10 bases, leaving 11 bases between the germline ends. CDR3 length: 13 amino acids. This chain's CDR3 is CASSLQRKVKLFF. Here the CDR3 DNA reads TGTGCCAGCAGTTTACAGAGGAAGGTAAAACTGTTTTTT.

This clonotype showed up many times. V usage is TRBV7-2 and J usage is TRBJ2-5, with 10 bases aligning to TRBD1. V lost 8 bases to trimming and J lost 4 bases; unmatched junction nucleotides: 7. The CDR3 consists of 14 residues. From germline, CDR1 is SGHTA and CDR2 FQGNSA. In nucleotides, the CDR3 is TGTGCCAGCGGAGTGACAGGGGGCGTAGAGACCCAGTACTTC. It translates to CASGVTGGVETQYF.

This chain joins TRBV4-1 and TRBJ1-4, with 7 bases lining up with TRBD1. The V segment lost 1 base and the J segment 7 bases; nucleotides outside the gene matches: 6. Per the germline V gene, CDR1 is MGHRA and CDR2 is YSYEKL. The CDR3 sequence is 15 residues long. CDR3 nucleotides: TGCGCCAGCAGCCAAGTCGGGACAGCCCGTGAAAAACTGTTTTTT. Protein sequence: CASSQVGTAREKLFF.

In this sample, this clonotype turned up many times. This chain connects TRBV19 to TRBJ2-7; D gene ambiguous. Germline-derived CDR1 and CDR2 are LNHDA and SQIVND (reference sequence). V lost 6 bases to trimming and J lost 3 bases, with 12 bases between them. CDR3 length equals 13 residues. In nucleotides, the CDR3 is TGTGCCAGTAGCGCAACAGAGCTCTACGAGCAGTACTTC. It translates to CASSATELYEQYF.

This clonotype was recorded many times. The CDR3 region is CASSLDRGEGEKLFF. The DNA of the CDR3 is TGTGCCAGCAGTTTGGACAGGGGCGAGGGAGAAAAACTGTTTTTT. The V call is TRBV12-3 or TRBV12-4, the J call TRBJ1-4; 9 nucleotides align to TRBD1. V lost 3 bases to trimming and J lost 8 bases; unmatched junction nucleotides: 7. The CDR3 loop spans 15 amino acids.

This rearrangement joins TRBV5-6 to TRBJ1-6; TRBD1 matches at 10 bases. CDR3 length: 15 residues. Germline CDR1 SGHDT, CDR2 YYEEEE. V shed 4 bases, J shed 12 bases, and the junction held 10 bases outside the gene matches. CDR3: CASSTGQGGPLPLHF. CDR3 nucleotide sequence: TGTGCCAGCAGCACCGGACAGGGGGGACCCCTACCCCTCCACTTT.

A few counts support this clonotype. The CDR3 DNA reads TGTGCCACCGCGACTCAAACCTACAATGAGCAGTTCTTC. Translation gives CATATQTYNEQFF. V usage is TRBV11-1 and J usage is TRBJ2-1, with D uncertain. The V end was cut by 10 bases, the J end by 2 bases, with 12 bases between. CDR3 length: 13 residues. CDR1 and CDR2 (germline): SGHAT, FQDESV (reference sequence).

The chain couples TRBV28 to TRBJ2-2; 9 bases line up with TRBD1. The germline gives CDR1 MDHEN, CDR2 SYDVKM. The ends lost 6 bases at V and 7 bases at J; junction bases unmatched: 6. The CDR3 has 14 amino acids. Written as DNA, the CDR3 is TGTGCCAGCAGAAAACAGGGGGCAATCGGGGAGCTGTTTTTT. Translation gives CASRKQGAIGELFF.

V is TRBV6-1 and J is TRBJ1-2; D possibly corresponds to TRBD1 (6 bases). CDR1 is MNHNS, CDR2 SASEGT, per germline. CDR3 size: 16 residues. V was pared by 4 bases and J by 3 bases, with 18 bases between. The CDR3 protein is CASSGKRAGEYYGYTF. The CDR3 DNA is TGTGCCAGCAGTGGAAAGCGCGCAGGGGAGTACTATGGCTACACCTTC.